This TCR beta chain was obtained from a study of T cells in Graves' hyperthyroidism and ophthalmopathy. Study information: It was at initial diagnosis, before any treatment, that peripheral blood was collected. Study-level findings and limits: The authors' 13 V-J model separated ophthalmopathy from stable hyperthyroidism.

At least ten counts were recorded for this clonotype. As yet, its antigen is unknown. Graves' hyperthyroidism showing no ophthalmopathy progression within 18 months was considered stable. Reasons for excluding patients were uncontrolled infection, other autoimmune disease, pregnancy or lactation. The source material, RNA transcripts, was used to amplify TCR beta CDR3 regions. RT-PCR in the first round (using the HTBI primer set) targeted the TCR CDR3. In TCRdb, the multiplex PCR reads were re-called with MiXCR into one record per CDR3 protein. The sample lists around 200,000 distinct CDR3 sequences; 15% to 20% were seen once. V was clipped by 9 bases and J by 9 bases, with 17 bases between them. The CDR3 has 13 amino acids.

The material sequenced was blood. The sequence came from a woman aged 45 to 65 with Graves' hyperthyroidism. J is TRBJ1-4 and V is TRBV12-3 or TRBV12-4; no definite D call. In nucleotides, the CDR3 is TGTGCCAGTGAGGACCGCTTGGTAAAAAAACTGTTTTTT. Translating gives CASEDRLVKKLFF.